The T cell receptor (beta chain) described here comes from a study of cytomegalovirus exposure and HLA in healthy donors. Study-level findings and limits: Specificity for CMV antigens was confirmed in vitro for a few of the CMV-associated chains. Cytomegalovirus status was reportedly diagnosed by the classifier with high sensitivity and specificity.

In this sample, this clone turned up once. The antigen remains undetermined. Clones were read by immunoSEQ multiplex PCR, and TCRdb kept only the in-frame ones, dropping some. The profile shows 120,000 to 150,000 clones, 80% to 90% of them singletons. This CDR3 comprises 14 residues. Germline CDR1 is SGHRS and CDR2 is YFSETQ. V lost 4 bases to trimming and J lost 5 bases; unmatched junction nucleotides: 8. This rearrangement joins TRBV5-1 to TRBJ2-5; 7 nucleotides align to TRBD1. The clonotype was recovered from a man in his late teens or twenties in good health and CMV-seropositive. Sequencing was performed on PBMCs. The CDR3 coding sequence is TGCGCCAGCAGCATACGACAGGGATGGGAGACCCAGTACTTC. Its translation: CASSIRQGWETQYF. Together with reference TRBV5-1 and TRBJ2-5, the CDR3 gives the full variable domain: KAGVTQTPRYLIKTRGQQVTLSCSPISGHRSVSWYQQTPGQGLQFLFEYFSETQRNKGNFPGRFSGRQFSNSRSEMNVSTLELGDSALYLCASSIRQGWETQYFGPGTRLLVL.